This T cell receptor (beta chain) originates from a study of blood T cell repertoires in COVID-19. Study-level background: Sources were T cells, B-cell-depleted T cells, or PBMCs; the material itself was cDNA or gDNA.

CDR1 is GTSNPN and CDR2 is SVGIG in the germline V gene (reference sequence). V lost 2 bases, J lost 5 bases, and 5 bases stayed unmatched. The CDR3 totals 14 residues. In the source study's methods: Amplifying reference gene primers gave estimates of nucleated cell counts. Repertoires were generated with immunoSEQ multiplex PCR, while TCRdb's copy carries only in-frame clones and drops some. D and trimming come from the DNA, and the V and J calls and clone size come from that table. The sample contains roughly 230,000 clones, roughly 83% of which appear only once. In its sample, this clone was seen a few times.

The sequenced sample consisted of peripheral blood. The chain uses TRBV30 and TRBJ2-2; 7 nucleotides match TRBD1. This TCR was recovered from a woman aged 45-65 years with acute or convalescent COVID-19. The CDR3 protein is CAWSRNRGTGELFF. In DNA, the CDR3 is TGTGCCTGGAGTCGAAACAGGGGAACCGGGGAGCTGTTTTTT.